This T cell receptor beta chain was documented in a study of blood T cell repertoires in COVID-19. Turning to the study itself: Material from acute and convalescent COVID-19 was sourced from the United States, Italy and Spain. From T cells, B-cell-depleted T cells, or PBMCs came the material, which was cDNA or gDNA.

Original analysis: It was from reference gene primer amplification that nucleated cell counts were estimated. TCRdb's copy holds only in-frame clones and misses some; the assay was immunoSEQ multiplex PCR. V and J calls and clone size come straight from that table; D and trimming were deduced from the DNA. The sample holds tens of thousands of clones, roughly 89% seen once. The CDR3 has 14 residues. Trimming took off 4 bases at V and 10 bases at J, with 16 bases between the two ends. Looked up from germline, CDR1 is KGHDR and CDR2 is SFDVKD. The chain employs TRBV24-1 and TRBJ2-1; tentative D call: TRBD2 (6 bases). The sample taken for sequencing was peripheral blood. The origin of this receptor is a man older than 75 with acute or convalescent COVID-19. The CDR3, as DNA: TGTGCCACCAGTGACCAACGGGACTTCCAGGAGCAGTTCTTC. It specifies CATSDQRDFQEQFF.